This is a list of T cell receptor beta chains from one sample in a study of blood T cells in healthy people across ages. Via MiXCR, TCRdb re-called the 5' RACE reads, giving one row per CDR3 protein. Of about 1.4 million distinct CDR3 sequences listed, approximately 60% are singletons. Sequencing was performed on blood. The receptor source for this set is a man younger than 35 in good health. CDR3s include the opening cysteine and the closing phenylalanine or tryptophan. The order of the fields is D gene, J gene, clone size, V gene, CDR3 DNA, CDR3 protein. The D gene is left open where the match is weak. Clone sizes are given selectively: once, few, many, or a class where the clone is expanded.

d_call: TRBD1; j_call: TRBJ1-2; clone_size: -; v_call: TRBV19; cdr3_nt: TGTGCCAGTAGTATTGCGGCGGGACAGGACTATGGCTACACCTTC; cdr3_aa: CASSIAAGQDYGYTF
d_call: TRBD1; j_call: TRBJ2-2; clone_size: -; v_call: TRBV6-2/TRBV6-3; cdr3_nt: TGTGCCAGCACCAATAAGGGGGCAAACACCGGGGAGCTGTTTTTT; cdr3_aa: CASTNKGANTGELFF
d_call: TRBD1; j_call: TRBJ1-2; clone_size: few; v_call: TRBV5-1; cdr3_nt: TGCGCCAGCAGCGAGGGGACAGTGATTATCGGTGGCTACACCTTC; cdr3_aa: CASSEGTVIIGGYTF
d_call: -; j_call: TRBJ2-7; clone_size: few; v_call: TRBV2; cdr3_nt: TGTGCCAGCAGTGATCGTCGTTTCGAGCAGTACTTC; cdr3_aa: CASSDRRFEQYF
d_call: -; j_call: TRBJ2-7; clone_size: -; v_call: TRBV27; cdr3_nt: TGTGCCAGCAATTTATGGCGGAGTTCCTACGAGCAGTACTTC; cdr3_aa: CASNLWRSSYEQYF
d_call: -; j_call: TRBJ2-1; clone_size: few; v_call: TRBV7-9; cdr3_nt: TGTGCCAGCAGCCCTACCGACGGGGGTTTGACTGAGCAGTTCTTC; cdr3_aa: CASSPTDGGLTEQFF
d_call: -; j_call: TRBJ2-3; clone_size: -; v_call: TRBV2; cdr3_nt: TGTGCCAGCCTTAGTGGGGGCACTAGTCTCCACACAGATACGCAGTATTTT; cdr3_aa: CASLSGGTSLHTDTQYF
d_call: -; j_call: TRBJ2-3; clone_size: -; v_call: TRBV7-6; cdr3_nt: TGTGCCAGCAGCCTCGGTACAGTGGGAGAGGATACGCAGTATTTT; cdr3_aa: CASSLGTVGEDTQYF
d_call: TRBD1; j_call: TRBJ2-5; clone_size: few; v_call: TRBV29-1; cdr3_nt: TGCAGCGTTGAAGAGACCGGGACAGAAGAAGAGACCCAGTACTTC; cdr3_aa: CSVEETGTEEETQYF
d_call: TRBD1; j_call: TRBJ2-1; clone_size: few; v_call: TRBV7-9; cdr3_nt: TGTGCCAGCAGCCCCCGACAGGGGGGTACCTACAATGAGCAGTTCTTC; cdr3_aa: CASSPRQGGTYNEQFF
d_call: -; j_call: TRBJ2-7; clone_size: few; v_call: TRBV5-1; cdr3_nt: TGCGCCAGCAGCCGCAGTGCTACCTACGAGCAGTACTTC; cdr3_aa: CASSRSATYEQYF
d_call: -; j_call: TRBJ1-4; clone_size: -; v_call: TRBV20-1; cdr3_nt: TGCAGTGCTAGGGAAACAGGCTCCGATGAAAAACTGTTTTTT; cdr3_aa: CSARETGSDEKLFF
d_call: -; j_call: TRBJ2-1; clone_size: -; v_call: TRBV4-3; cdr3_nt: TGCGCCAGCAGCCAAGATCGAGGGGCGTATAACCCCTACAATGAGCAGTTCTTC; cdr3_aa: CASSQDRGAYNPYNEQFF
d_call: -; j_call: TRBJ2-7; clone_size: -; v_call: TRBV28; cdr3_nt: TGTGCCAGCAGTTCGAGGGTCATGGACGAGCAGTACTTC; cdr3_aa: CASSSRVMDEQYF
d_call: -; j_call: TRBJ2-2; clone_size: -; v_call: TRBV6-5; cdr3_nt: TGTGCCAGCAGTTACGGCAAAAACACCGGGGAGCTGTTTTTT; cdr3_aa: CASSYGKNTGELFF
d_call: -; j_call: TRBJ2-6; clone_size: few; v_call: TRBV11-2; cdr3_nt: TGTGCCAGCAGCCATATCATCGTAGGTGGGGCCAACGTCCTGACTTTC; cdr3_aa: CASSHIIVGGANVLTF
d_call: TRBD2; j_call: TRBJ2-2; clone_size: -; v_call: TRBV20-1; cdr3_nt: TGCAGTGCAGACCCTAGGGAGCGGGGGGCGTGGGACACCGGGGAGCTGTTTTTT; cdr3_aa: CSADPRERGAWDTGELFF
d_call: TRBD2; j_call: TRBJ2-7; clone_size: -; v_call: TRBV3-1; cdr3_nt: TGTGCCAGCAGCCAAGATGACGGGGGGGTCTACGAGCAGTACTTC; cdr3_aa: CASSQDDGGVYEQYF
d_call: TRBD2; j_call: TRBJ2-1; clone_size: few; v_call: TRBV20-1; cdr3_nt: TGCAGTGCTAGAACCGGGACTAGCTACAATGAGCAGTTCTTC; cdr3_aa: CSARTGTSYNEQFF
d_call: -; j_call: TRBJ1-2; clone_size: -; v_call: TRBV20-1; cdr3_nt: TGCAGTGCTATGGGGTTGGGTGGCTACACCTTC; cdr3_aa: CSAMGLGGYTF
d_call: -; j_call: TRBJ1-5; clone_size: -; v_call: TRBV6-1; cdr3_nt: TGTGCCAGCAGGGAGAGGAATCAGCCCCAGCATTTT; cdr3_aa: CASRERNQPQHF
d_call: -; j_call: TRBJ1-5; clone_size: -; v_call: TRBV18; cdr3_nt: TGTGCCAGCTCCCCTTCGGTCGATCAGCCCCAGCATTTT; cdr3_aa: CASSPSVDQPQHF
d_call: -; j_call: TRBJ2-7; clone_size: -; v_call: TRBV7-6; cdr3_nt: TGTGCCAGCAGTTCCCGATGGGGGAGCCAGTTTATTTACGAGCAGTACTTC; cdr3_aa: CASSSRWGSQFIYEQYF
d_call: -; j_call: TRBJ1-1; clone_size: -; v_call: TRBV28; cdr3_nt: TGTGCCAGCAGTTTTACGGGGCGCGGGGGCACTGAAGCTTTCTTT; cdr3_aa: CASSFTGRGGTEAFF
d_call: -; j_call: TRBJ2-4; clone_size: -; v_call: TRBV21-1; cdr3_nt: TGTGCCAGCTCTGGACTGGAAAACATTCAGTACTTC; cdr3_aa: CASSGLENIQYF
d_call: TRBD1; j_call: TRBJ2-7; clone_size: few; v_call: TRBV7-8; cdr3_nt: TGTGCCAGCAACAGGGGCGACGAGCAGTACTTC; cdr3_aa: CASNRGDEQYF
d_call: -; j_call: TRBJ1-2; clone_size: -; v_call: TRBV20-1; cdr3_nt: TGCAGTGCTAGTGGGAGACGGGGGTCGGTTTTCTATGGCTACACCTTC; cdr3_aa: CSASGRRGSVFYGYTF
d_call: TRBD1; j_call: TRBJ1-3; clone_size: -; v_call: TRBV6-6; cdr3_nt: TGTGCCAGCGGGGGACAGGGTCGCTCTGGAAGCACCATATATTTT; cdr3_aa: CASGGQGRSGSTIYF
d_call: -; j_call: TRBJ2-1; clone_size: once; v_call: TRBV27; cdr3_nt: TGTGCCAGCAGTTCCAGGGCCCCAGCCTACAATGAGCAGTTCTTC; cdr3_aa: CASSSRAPAYNEQFF
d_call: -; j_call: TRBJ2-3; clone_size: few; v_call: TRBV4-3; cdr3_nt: TGCGCCAGCAGCCCCCGGACAGAGAACACAGATACGCAGTATTTT; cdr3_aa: CASSPRTENTDTQYF
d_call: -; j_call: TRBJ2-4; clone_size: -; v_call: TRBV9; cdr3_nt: TGTGCCAGCAGCGTCGGACGGAGGGGGAGCATTCAGTACTTC; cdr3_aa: CASSVGRRGSIQYF
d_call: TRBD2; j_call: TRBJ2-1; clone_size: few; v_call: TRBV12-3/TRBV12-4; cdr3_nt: TGTGCCAGCATTCAGGGAGGGAACAATGAGCAGTTCTTC; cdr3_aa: CASIQGGNNEQFF
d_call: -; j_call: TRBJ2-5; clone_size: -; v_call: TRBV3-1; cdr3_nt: TGTGCCAGCAGCCAGGGGCCGATAGAGACCCAGTACTTC; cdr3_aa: CASSQGPIETQYF
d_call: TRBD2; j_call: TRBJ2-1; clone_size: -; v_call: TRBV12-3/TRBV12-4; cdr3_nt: TGTGCCAGCATCGGAGTAGCGGGGGGCAAAACCTACAATGGGCAGTTCTTC; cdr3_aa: CASIGVAGGKTYNGQFF
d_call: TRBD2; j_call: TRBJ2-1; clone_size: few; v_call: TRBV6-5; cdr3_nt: TGTGCCAGCAGGGTAGGACTAGCTTCTCACAATGAGCAGTTCTTC; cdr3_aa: CASRVGLASHNEQFF
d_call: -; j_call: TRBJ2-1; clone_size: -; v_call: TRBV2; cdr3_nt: TGTGCCAGCAGTGAAAACGGGTTACAGAACAATGAGCAGTTCTTC; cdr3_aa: CASSENGLQNNEQFF
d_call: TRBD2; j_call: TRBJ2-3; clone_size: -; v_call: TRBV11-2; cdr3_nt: TGTGCCAGCAGCTTAGGGGACTACAGAGATACGCAGTATTTT; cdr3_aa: CASSLGDYRDTQYF
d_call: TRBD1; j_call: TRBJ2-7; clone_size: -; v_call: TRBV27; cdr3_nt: TGTGCCAGCAGTATCGGACAGGGATACTACGAGCAGTACTTC; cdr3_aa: CASSIGQGYYEQYF
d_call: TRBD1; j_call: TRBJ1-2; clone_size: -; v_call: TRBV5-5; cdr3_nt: TGTGCCAGCAGCCGGGACAGGCAATATGGCTACACCTTC; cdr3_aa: CASSRDRQYGYTF
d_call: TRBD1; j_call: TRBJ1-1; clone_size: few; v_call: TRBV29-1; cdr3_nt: TGCAGCGTTGGGAGAGACAGGGACCGTAACACTGAAGCTTTCTTT; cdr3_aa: CSVGRDRDRNTEAFF
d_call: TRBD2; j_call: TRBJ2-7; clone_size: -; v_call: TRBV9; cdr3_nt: TGTGCCAAGCGAGGAACTATCGGGAGGCCGTACGAGCAGTACTTC; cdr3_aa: CAKRGTIGRPYEQYF